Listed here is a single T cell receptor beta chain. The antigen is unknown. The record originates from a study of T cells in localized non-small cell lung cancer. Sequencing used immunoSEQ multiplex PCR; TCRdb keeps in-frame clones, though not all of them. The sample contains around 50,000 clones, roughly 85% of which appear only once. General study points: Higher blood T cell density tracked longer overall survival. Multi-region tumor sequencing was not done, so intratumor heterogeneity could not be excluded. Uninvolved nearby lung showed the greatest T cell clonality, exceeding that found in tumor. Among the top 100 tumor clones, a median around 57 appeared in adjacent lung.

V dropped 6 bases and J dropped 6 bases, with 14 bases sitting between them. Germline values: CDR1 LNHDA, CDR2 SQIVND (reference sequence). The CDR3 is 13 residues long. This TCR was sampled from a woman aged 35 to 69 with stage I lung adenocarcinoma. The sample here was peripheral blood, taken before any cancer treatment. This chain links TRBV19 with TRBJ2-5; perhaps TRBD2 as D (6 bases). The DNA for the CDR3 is TGTGCCAGTAGCCTAGTTGCGGGAAAGACCCAGTACTTC. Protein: CASSLVAGKTQYF.